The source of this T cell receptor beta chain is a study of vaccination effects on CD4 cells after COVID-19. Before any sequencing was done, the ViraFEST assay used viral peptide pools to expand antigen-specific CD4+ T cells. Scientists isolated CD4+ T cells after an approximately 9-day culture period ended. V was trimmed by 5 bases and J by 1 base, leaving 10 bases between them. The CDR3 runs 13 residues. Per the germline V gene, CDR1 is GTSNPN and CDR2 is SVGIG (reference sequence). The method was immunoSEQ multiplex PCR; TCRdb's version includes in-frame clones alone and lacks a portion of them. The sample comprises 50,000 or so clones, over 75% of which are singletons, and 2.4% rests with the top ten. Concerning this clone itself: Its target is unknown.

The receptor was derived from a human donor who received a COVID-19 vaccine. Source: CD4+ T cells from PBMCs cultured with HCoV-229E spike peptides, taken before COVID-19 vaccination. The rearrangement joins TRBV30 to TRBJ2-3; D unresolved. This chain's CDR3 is CAWGGKGTDTQYF. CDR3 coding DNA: TGTGCCTGGGGTGGGAAGGGCACAGATACGCAGTATTTT. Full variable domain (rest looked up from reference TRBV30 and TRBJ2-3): SQTIHQWPATLVQPVGSPLSLECTVEGTSNPNLYWYRQAAGRGLQLLFYSVGIGQISSEVPQNLSASRPQDRQFILSSKKLLLSDSGFYLCAWGGKGTDTQYFGPGTRLTVL.